The entry below describes one TCR beta chain. As originally analysed: Reference gene primers were amplified, and this amplification served to estimate nucleated cell counts. Only in-frame clones appear in the TCRdb table, and some are missing; sequencing was by immunoSEQ multiplex PCR. The V and J calls and clone size are taken from that table; D and trimming were inferred from the DNA. Of 50,000 to 65,000 clones listed, 80% to 95% are singletons. The source of the sample is a study of blood T cell repertoires in COVID-19. Study as a whole: PBMCs, B-cell-depleted T cells, or T cells provided the cDNA or gDNA that made up the material.

The TCR sequence derives from a human donor in a cohort sampled during active COVID-19. Sequenced sample: peripheral blood.

The CDR3 DNA follows: TGTGCCATCAGTGAGTCGACGGGTAGGGGTGGCTATGGCTACACCTTC. Translation: CAISESTGRGGYGYTF. V gene TRBV10-3 combines with J gene TRBJ1-2; perhaps TRBD1 as D (5 bases). Trimming cost V 0 bases and J 4 bases, with 15 bases left between them. Looked up from germline, CDR1 is ENHRY and CDR2 is SYGVKD. The CDR3 runs 16 residues.